Presented here are 4 T cell receptor beta chains from one specimen sequenced in a study of blood T cell repertoires in COVID-19. Libraries were prepared by immunoSEQ multiplex PCR; TCRdb keeps only in-frame clonotypes and omits some of them. Among about 100,000 clones, approximately 92% were seen once, and the ten largest hold about 5.7%. What was sequenced was peripheral blood. The receptors stem from a man aged 50-60 years with active COVID-19.

The V and J genes are TRBV2 and TRBJ2-3; tentatively, D is TRBD1 (6 bases). There are 15 residues in the CDR3. Trimming took off 7 bases at V and 4 bases at J, with 18 bases between the two ends. The V gene's germline CDR1 is SNHLY and CDR2 FYNNEI. The CDR3 bases are TGTGCCAGCATTGTAGGTCAGGGGAACCCAGATACGCAGTATTTT. Translation gives CASIVGQGNPDTQYF.

The chain is built from TRBV5-4 and TRBJ2-5; the match to TRBD2 covers 8 bases. Germline V gene sequence: CDR1 SGHNT, CDR2 YYREEE (reference sequence). Trimming removed 4 bases from V and 5 bases from J; junction bases left unmatched: 13. The CDR3 covers 16 residues. The DNA of the CDR3 is TGTGCCAGCAGCCCGGGGGGGTTCGGGGAACTCGAGACCCAGTACTTC. Translating gives CASSPGGFGELETQYF.

This chain links TRBV7-3 with TRBJ2-2; 7 bases fit TRBD2. The V segment lost 3 bases and the J segment 3 bases; nucleotides outside the gene matches: 4. The germline CDR1 and CDR2 sequences are SGHTA and FQGTGA. This CDR3 spans 15 amino acids. The CDR3 sequence: CASSFGSGDTGELFF. Written as DNA, the CDR3 is TGTGCCAGCAGCTTCGGGAGCGGGGACACCGGGGAGCTGTTTTTT.

This clone was seen just once. V gene TRBV4-1 combines with J gene TRBJ2-1, with TRBD2 as a possible D gene (6 bases). This CDR3 spans 16 amino acids. Germline values: CDR1 MGHRA, CDR2 YSYEKL. Trimming removed 1 base from V and 8 bases from J, with 18 bases in between. The CDR3 DNA sequence: TGCGCCAGCAGCCAAGCGTCTTCCGGGAGCGTTTATGAGCAGTTCTTC. It translates to CASSQASSGSVYEQFF.